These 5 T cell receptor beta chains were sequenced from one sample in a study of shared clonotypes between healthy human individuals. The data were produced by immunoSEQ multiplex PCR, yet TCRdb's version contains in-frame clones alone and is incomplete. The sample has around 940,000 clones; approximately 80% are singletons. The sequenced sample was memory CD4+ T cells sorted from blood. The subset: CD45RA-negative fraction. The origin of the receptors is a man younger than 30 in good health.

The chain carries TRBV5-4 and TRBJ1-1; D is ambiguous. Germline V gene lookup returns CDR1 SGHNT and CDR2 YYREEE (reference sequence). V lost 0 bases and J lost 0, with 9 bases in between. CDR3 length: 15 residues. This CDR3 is CASSLAKGLNTEAFF. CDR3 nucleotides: TGTGCCAGCAGCTTGGCGAAAGGGTTGAACACTGAAGCTTTCTTT.

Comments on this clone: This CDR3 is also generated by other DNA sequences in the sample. CDR3 DNA: TGTGCCAGCAGTGAAAGGACAGATACGCAGTATTTT. Translation: CASSERTDTQYF. This sequence joins TRBV6-1 and TRBJ2-3; no clear D. The CDR3 runs to 12 residues. Germline assignment: CDR1 MNHNS and CDR2 SASEGT. The V end was cut by 2 bases, the J end by 3 bases, with 3 bases between.

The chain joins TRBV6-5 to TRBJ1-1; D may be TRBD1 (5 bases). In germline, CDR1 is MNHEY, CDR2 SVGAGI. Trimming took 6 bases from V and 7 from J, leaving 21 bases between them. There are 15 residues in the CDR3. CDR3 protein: CASSLRPQGIFEAFF. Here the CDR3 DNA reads TGTGCCAGCAGCCTAAGGCCTCAGGGTATCTTTGAAGCTTTCTTT.

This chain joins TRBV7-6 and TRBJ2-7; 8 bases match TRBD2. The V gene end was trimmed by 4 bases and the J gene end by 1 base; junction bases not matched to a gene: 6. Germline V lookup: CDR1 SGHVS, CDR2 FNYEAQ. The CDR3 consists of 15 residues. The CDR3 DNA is TGTGCCAGCAGCTCTAGGACTAGCTCTTCCTACGAGCAGTACTTC. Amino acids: CASSSRTSSSYEQYF.

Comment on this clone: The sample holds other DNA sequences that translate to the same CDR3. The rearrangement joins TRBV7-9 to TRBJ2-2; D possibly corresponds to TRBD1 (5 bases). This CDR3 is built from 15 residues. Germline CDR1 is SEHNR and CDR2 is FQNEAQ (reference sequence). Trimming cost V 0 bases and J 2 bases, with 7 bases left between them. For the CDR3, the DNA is TGTGCCAGCAGCTTAGCCCAGGGCAACACCGGGGAGCTGTTTTTT. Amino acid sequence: CASSLAQGNTGELFF.